This T cell receptor (beta chain) emerged from a study of blood T cell repertoires in COVID-19 (dated by TCRdb to the early 2020s). Background on the whole study: Samples from collaborators originated in the United States, Italy and Spain and spanned both the acute and convalescent phases of COVID-19. The samples were drawn from two sources: the first 160 participants of the ongoing ImmuneRACE study, and 1,200 or so subjects contributed by 6 global collaborators. The material from the prospective study consisted of cDNA or gDNA derived from T cells, B-cell-depleted T cells, or PBMCs. Deeply sampled blood TCRbeta repertoires from subjects exposed to, actively infected with, or recovered from COVID-19 were included in the dataset. Where HLA class I and class II types were available, the types were taken from metadata supplied by the sample provider, not from assay-based typing. A de-identified subject ID, COVID-19 status, age in years and sex were almost always included in the sample metadata. The repertoires were released in a freely available public database meant as a resource for research on the immune response to SARS-CoV-2. Broader findings and caveats from the paper: How much clinical and demographic metadata was included differed by source and by participant, and the metadata was provided uncurated.

Participants in the prospective study were enrolled through a virtual design, were aged about 18 to 100 years, and lived in under 25 United States geographic areas. Cohort assignment in the prospective study relied on participant-reported clinical history from a screening survey and a study questionnaire. In the prospective study, mobile phlebotomists collected whole blood, serum and a nasopharyngeal or oropharyngeal swab from each participant. Prospective study participants could optionally give additional blood draws and questionnaires over a roughly 2-month period. Before DNA extraction, blood samples from the prospective study were shipped at room temperature or frozen. Remarks on this clone: What antigen it recognizes has not been identified. Nothing much larger sits one base from this clone, and base qualities are not available.

TCRbeta CDR3 regions were amplified from genomic DNA by means of the immunoSEQ Assay, a bias-controlled multiplex PCR. Concerning the study's data processing: Within the assay, amplification of reference gene primers was used to estimate how many nucleated cells each sample contained. To quantify the absolute abundance of each unique TCRbeta CDR3 rearrangement, sequence reads were collapsed and filtered. For each sample, productive Simpson clonality was calculated as the square root of Simpson's diversity index over productive rearrangements. Not all clones reach the TCRdb copy of this immuneACCESS table, which keeps in-frame sequences only. Checked studies attribute under half of the gap to unresolved V genes and leave the rest unexplained. V and J calls plus clone size are reproduced from that table; the DNA served to infer D and trimming. The sample yields approximately 250,000 clones; about nine tenths were counted once. The leading ten clones occupy about 1.2% of the sample.

According to the germline V gene, CDR1 reads SNHLY and CDR2 reads FYNNEI. The germline V and J ends show losses of 4 bases and 2 bases respectively, and no gene match explains 8 bases of the junction. The cysteine opens and the phenylalanine closes a CDR3 of 15 amino acids. This entry keeps only the CDR3 DNA: 45 bases, framed from base 1. The chain is made from TRBV2 and TRBJ2-7, with 7 central nucleotides matching TRBD1. This TCR came from a woman aged 40 to 55 with acute COVID-19. The specimen was PBMCs or T cells enriched from blood (not recorded which). The CDR3 amino acid sequence is: CASSGDSPMAYEQYF. The sequenced DNA is TGTGCCAGCAGTGGGGACAGCCCGATGGCCTACGAGCAGTACTTC.